These 3 T cell receptor beta chains originate from one sample sequenced in a study of T cells in Graves' hyperthyroidism and ophthalmopathy. Amplification of TCR beta CDR3 regions used RNA as the template. HTBI primers were employed in a first-round RT-PCR of the TCR CDR3. From the multiplex PCR reads, TCRdb called clonotypes with MiXCR, one entry per CDR3 protein. The data contain some 560,000 distinct CDR3 sequences, 15% to 18% of them seen just once; the ten biggest clones take up about 7%. The specimen sequenced was blood. The receptors shown here come from a woman aged 25 to 39 with Graves' hyperthyroidism.

The V call is TRBV3-1, the J call TRBJ2-1; D uncertain. With 0 bases removed from V and 8 bases from J, the gap between germline ends came to 14 bases. The CDR3 spans 15 residues. Germline V lookup: CDR1 LGHDT, CDR2 YNNKEL (reference sequence). This CDR3 is CASSQDRLGVHEQFF. In DNA, the CDR3 is TGTGCCAGCAGCCAAGACAGGCTAGGAGTCCATGAGCAGTTCTTC.

This clonotype was recorded at least ten times. V is TRBV6-2 or TRBV6-3 and J is TRBJ1-5; a weak D match, TRBD1 (5 bases). Germline V gene sequence: CDR1 MNHEY, CDR2 SVGEGT. V was trimmed by 4 bases and J by 3 bases, leaving 19 bases between them. This CDR3 region has 17 residues. The CDR3 nucleotides are TGTGCCAGCAGTTCCCCCGATGGGGGAACCGTCAATCAGCCCCAGCATTTT. Residues: CASSSPDGGTVNQPQHF.

The rearrangement uses TRBV28 and TRBJ2-7; D uncertain. The CDR3 covers 12 residues. V was cut by 4 bases and J by 9 bases, with 13 bases left in between. CDR1 is MDHEN and CDR2 is SYDVKM in the germline V gene. The CDR3 DNA reads TGTGCCAGCAGTTCGTCGGGTTTTCGGCAGTACTTC. Amino acid sequence: CASSSSGFRQYF.